This T cell receptor (beta chain) comes out of a study of regulatory T cells in long-lasting Graves disease. Study-level results: Lower TCR diversity was seen in persistent Graves' patients than in newly diagnosed ones. No thyroid tissue was studied; the work used peripheral blood only. New patients shared 966 public clonotypes, and persistent patients shared more, with about 2,700.

Time point: newly diagnosed GD, antithyroid drugs for less than 3 months. TCR sequences were obtained from RNA taken from PBMCs. An endocrinology department located in Xi'an, China, was where the patients came from. Libraries of TCR beta came from iRepertoire HTBI primers plus Arm-PCR of CDR3 regions. TCRdb analysed the multiplex PCR reads with MiXCR anew, one entry per CDR3 protein. Of fewer than 350,000 distinct CDR3 sequences in the sample, about 18% were seen once. Note on this clonotype: The antigen remains undetermined.

The V end lost 3 bases, the J end lost 2 bases, and 10 bases lay between the germline ends. This CDR3 comprises 14 residues. Germline lookup yields CDR1 MGHDK and CDR2 SYGVNS. The source material was peripheral blood mononuclear cells (PBMCs), sampled at new diagnosis, from a patient treated with antithyroid drugs. The chain couples TRBV25-1 to TRBJ1-1; TRBD1 might be the D (5 bases). This TCR was recovered from a female donor with Graves disease. This CDR3 reads CASSESGRNTEAFF. CDR3 nucleotides: TGTGCCAGCAGTGAGTCAGGGAGAAACACTGAAGCTTTCTTT.